Listed below are T cell receptor beta chains from one sample, sequenced in a study of cytomegalovirus exposure and HLA in healthy donors. TCRdb's table, derived via immunoSEQ multiplex PCR, lists solely in-frame clones and lacks some. The sample lists about 140,000 clones; 86% were seen once. Sequencing input: PBMCs. The receptors originated from a young man in good health and CMV-seronegative. CDR3s include the opening cysteine and the closing phenylalanine or tryptophan. The D gene is left open where the match is weak. Clone size appears in some rows only: once, few, many, or a class for an expanded clone.

J gene,D gene,V gene,clone size,CDR3 DNA,CDR3 protein
TRBJ2-4,TRBD2,TRBV7-2,.,TGTGCCAGCAGCATACTAGCGGGAGTGGGGTGGGAAAACATTCAGTACTTC,CASSILAGVGWENIQYF
TRBJ2-3,.,TRBV5-6,.,TGTGCCAGCAGCTCCCCCCTAGCGCTCGATACGCAGTATTTT,CASSSPLALDTQYF
TRBJ1-5,TRBD1,TRBV5-6,.,TGTGCCAGCAGCTTGGAAGGGGACAGTTATAATAGCAATCAGCCCCAGCATTTT,CASSLEGDSYNSNQPQHF
TRBJ2-3,.,TRBV6-5,.,TGTGCCAGCAGTTACCCCGGCACAGATACGCAGTATTTT,CASSYPGTDTQYF
TRBJ1-1,.,TRBV6-1,.,TGTGCCAGCGAGGCGTTGGGCACTGAAGCTTTCTTT,CASEALGTEAFF
TRBJ2-1,TRBD2,TRBV7-7,.,TGTTCGTCTAGCGGGGGCACCGCCAATGAGCAGTTCTTC,CSSSGGTANEQFF
TRBJ2-3,.,TRBV9,.,TGTGCCAGCAGCCCAGCCGGGAGACGCCTCACAGATACGCAGTATTTT,CASSPAGRRLTDTQYF
TRBJ2-1,TRBD1,TRBV7-8,.,TGTGCCAGCAGCCATCCCGAATGGACAGGGGGTTCCAATGAGCAGTTCTTC,CASSHPEWTGGSNEQFF
TRBJ2-1,.,TRBV15,.,TGTGCCACTTCACGTGGCGGGGGCCAGTACAATGAGCAGTTCTTC,CATSRGGGQYNEQFF
TRBJ2-7,.,TRBV11-2,.,TGTGCCAGCAGCTTAGACCAGACCTACGAGCAGTACTTC,CASSLDQTYEQYF
TRBJ2-7,.,TRBV27,once,TGTGCCAGCAGTTTAGCGGATACCTACGAGCAGTACTTC,CASSLADTYEQYF
TRBJ1-2,TRBD1,TRBV19,.,TGTGCCAGTAGTAGAACAGGGGACTATGGCTACACCTTC,CASSRTGDYGYTF
TRBJ1-2,TRBD1,TRBV25-1,.,TGTGCCAGCAGTGAGGACAGGGGTGGCTACACCTTC,CASSEDRGGYTF
TRBJ2-7,TRBD1,TRBV28,.,TGTGCCAGCAGTCCTACAGGGGCCCCCTCCTACGAGCAGTACTTC,CASSPTGAPSYEQYF
TRBJ1-1,TRBD1,TRBV6-1,few,TGTGCCAGCAGTAACGGACAGGAGAACACTGAAGCTTTCTTT,CASSNGQENTEAFF
TRBJ2-1,.,TRBV29-1,.,TGCAGCGCCCTTGTCGCGGAGAATGAGCAGTTCTTC,CSALVAENEQFF
TRBJ1-2,.,TRBV2,.,TGTGCCAGCAGTGTTCCAGGGGCATATGGCTACACCTTC,CASSVPGAYGYTF
TRBJ1-5,.,TRBV5-4,.,TGTGCCAGCAGTTGGGGGGGGGAAGAGCCCCAGCATTTT,CASSWGGEEPQHF
TRBJ1-1,TRBD1,TRBV7-2,.,TGTGCCAGCAGCGACCGACAGGGTGGAGTTTCTGAAGCTTTCTTT,CASSDRQGGVSEAFF
TRBJ2-7,TRBD1,TRBV6-6,few,TGTGCCAGCAGTTCCACGGGACAGGGGGCTGGAGAGCAGTACTTC,CASSSTGQGAGEQYF
TRBJ2-7,.,TRBV5-6,.,TGTGCCAGCAGCTTTCTTTCAGGGCACGAGCAGTACTTC,CASSFLSGHEQYF
TRBJ1-5,.,TRBV2,.,TGTGCCAGCAAACGTTCGGGGGGCAAGAGCAATCAGCCCCAGCATTTT,CASKRSGGKSNQPQHF
TRBJ1-2,TRBD1,TRBV13,.,TGTGCCAGCAGCCCCTGGGCAGGGGGCATTGGCTACACCTTC,CASSPWAGGIGYTF
TRBJ2-1,.,TRBV11-2,.,TGTGCCAGCAGCTTAGAATGGAGCTCCTACAATGAGCAGTTCTTC,CASSLEWSSYNEQFF
TRBJ1-3,.,TRBV6-5,.,TGTGCCAGCAGTTACTCGCGGGGAACTGGAAACACCATATATTTT,CASSYSRGTGNTIYF
TRBJ2-5,TRBD2,TRBV28,.,TGTGCCAGCAGTTCTTTAGCGGGAGGACTCCAAGAGACCCAGTACTTC,CASSSLAGGLQETQYF
TRBJ2-1,.,TRBV28,.,TGTGCCAGCAGTTTACCCCTCTCGCAGGGAGGCTACAATGAGCAGTTCTTC,CASSLPLSQGGYNEQFF
TRBJ2-7,.,TRBV5-1,.,TGCGCCAGCAGAGAAGGGGCATACGAGCAGTACTTC,CASREGAYEQYF
TRBJ1-5,.,TRBV19,.,TGTGCCAGTAGATCCGATACACGGGGCAATCAGCCCCAGCATTTT,CASRSDTRGNQPQHF
TRBJ1-1,.,TRBV25-1,few,TGTGCCAGCAGTGTCCAGGCTGGCACTGAAGCTTTCTTT,CASSVQAGTEAFF
TRBJ2-7,.,TRBV2,few,TGTGCCAGCAGGAGAGAGTACGAGCAGTACTTC,CASRREYEQYF
TRBJ2-7,.,TRBV15,.,TGTGCCACCAGCAGAGGGCGGGGATACGAGCAGTACTTC,CATSRGRGYEQYF
TRBJ1-3,TRBD1,TRBV10-3,.,TGTGCCATCAGTGCACAGGGGGAAGGAAACACCATATATTTT,CAISAQGEGNTIYF
TRBJ1-1,TRBD1,TRBV5-1,.,TGCGCCAGCAGCGCCCAGGGGGGGAACACTGAAGCTTTCTTT,CASSAQGGNTEAFF
TRBJ2-7,.,TRBV11-2,once,TGTGCCAGCAGCTTAGATGGGGCCTACTACGAGCAGTACTTC,CASSLDGAYYEQYF
TRBJ2-5,TRBD2,TRBV7-2,.,TGTGCCAGCAGCTTAGAAATTCCCTACAGCGGGAGATCGCGGGAGACCCAGTACTTC,CASSLEIPYSGRSRETQYF
TRBJ1-5,TRBD1,TRBV27,.,TGTGCCAGCAGTTTGGATGGAGGGGGCTATCAGCCCCAGCATTTT,CASSLDGGGYQPQHF
TRBJ2-5,.,TRBV5-4,.,TGTGCCAGCAGCTCGTTGGACTTGGGAGGTGGGGGAGAGACCCAGTACTTC,CASSSLDLGGGGETQYF
TRBJ1-2,.,TRBV7-9,.,TGTGCCAGCAGCCATTTGTTTAAGCGAATGGAGGATGGCTACACCTTC,CASSHLFKRMEDGYTF
TRBJ1-1,.,TRBV7-2,.,TGTGCCAGCAGCTTAGAACAGGGCACTGAAGCTTTCTTT,CASSLEQGTEAFF
TRBJ2-2,.,TRBV2,.,TGTGCCAGCAAAGGAGAGGGGGCCGGGGAGCTGTTTTTT,CASKGEGAGELFF
TRBJ1-5,.,TRBV2,few,TGTGCCAGCAGCCCTGAGCGGGGCAATCAGCCCCAGCATTTT,CASSPERGNQPQHF
TRBJ2-3,TRBD1,TRBV6-1,.,TGTGCCAGCAGGACAGGGGGCTCAGATACGCAGTATTTT,CASRTGGSDTQYF
TRBJ1-2,.,TRBV9,.,TGTGCCAGCAGCGTAGGACAGGACCTTTATGGCTACACCTTC,CASSVGQDLYGYTF
TRBJ1-1,.,TRBV27,once,TGTGCCAGCAGTTGGCTCCAGAACACTGAAGCTTTCTTT,CASSWLQNTEAFF
TRBJ1-1,TRBD1,TRBV5-1,.,TGCGCCAGCAGCCTAGCTACAGGGGGCACTGGAGCTTTCTTT,CASSLATGGTGAFF
TRBJ1-2,TRBD1,TRBV5-4,.,TGTGCCAGCAGCTTGGGGGGCAGGGGGCGTAACTATGGCTACACCTTC,CASSLGGRGRNYGYTF
TRBJ2-1,.,TRBV6-5,once,.,CASSWGRGTSPFF
TRBJ1-4,.,TRBV2,.,TGTGCCAGCGGCGGGCACCTATACCCTTCGAATGAAAAACTGTTTTTT,CASGGHLYPSNEKLFF
TRBJ2-7,.,TRBV27,.,TGTGCCAGCCCGCGACAGGGCTGGACTAGCTACCCTTACGAGCAGTACTTC,CASPRQGWTSYPYEQYF
TRBJ2-3,TRBD2,TRBV9,.,TGTGCCAGCAGCGCCGCCGGACTAGCGGGGGGCTGGCTTGGTACAGATACGCAGTATTTT,CASSAAGLAGGWLGTDTQYF
TRBJ1-6,TRBD1,TRBV9,.,TGTGCCAGCAGCGCACCGGGCGGACAGGTTAATTCACCCCTCCACTTT,CASSAPGGQVNSPLHF
TRBJ2-1,.,TRBV29-1,.,TGCAGCTTGCCGACCCCCGCGGGAGAGCAGTTCTTC,CSLPTPAGEQFF
TRBJ2-1,.,TRBV2,.,TGTGCCAGCACCTTAAACAGGGTCAATGAGCAGTTCTTC,CASTLNRVNEQFF
TRBJ2-3,TRBD1,TRBV7-6,.,TGTGCCAGCAGCTTAGCGGGACAGTCGCAGTATTTT,CASSLAGQSQYF